This TCR beta chain was sequenced during a study of blood T cell repertoires in COVID-19. The overall study: T cells, B-cell-depleted T cells, or PBMCs provided the cDNA or gDNA that served as material.

The V end lost 3 bases, the J end lost 7 bases, and 18 bases lay between the germline ends. This CDR3 region has 16 residues. Germline V gene lookup returns CDR1 KGHDR and CDR2 SFDVKD. Per the original data handling: Amplified reference gene primers provided the basis for estimating nucleated cell counts. TCRdb keeps only in-frame clones here, not all; method: immunoSEQ multiplex PCR. The V and J calls and clone size are taken from that table; D and trimming were inferred from the DNA. The data show 90,000 to 120,000 clones, approximately 91% seen once. The chain recombines TRBV24-1 with TRBJ2-1; maybe TRBD2 (6 bases). This sequence originates from an older woman with acute or convalescent COVID-19. The sequenced sample was peripheral blood. CDR3 sequence (DNA): TGTGCCACCAGTGATGGGGCGATCATGGAGGGGAATGAGCAGTTCTTC. Residues: CATSDGAIMEGNEQFF.